A selection of T cell receptor beta chains follows, all from one sample in a study of memory CD4+ T cells and cytomegalovirus serostatus. Using immunoSEQ multiplex PCR, the repertoire was profiled, and TCRdb retains in-frame clones only, with some absent. The sample comprises tens of thousands of clones, roughly 77% of which are singletons, and 0.79% rests with the top ten. Input material: memory CD4+ T cells from blood. The receptors derive from an adult in good health and CMV-seronegative. CDR3s include the opening cysteine and the closing phenylalanine or tryptophan. D genes are given only for firm matches. Clone size, where shown, is once, few, many, or a class for clones that have expanded.

clone_size v_call d_call cdr3_aa
- TRBV7-7 TRBD1 CARERTGDHEQYF
- TRBV7-6 - CASSLPPYRVQAFF
- TRBV9 TRBD1 CASSAGTAREPQHF
- TRBV5-1 - CASSLGLAYNEQFF
- TRBV19 TRBD1 CASSTPGQGRKNEQFF
few TRBV7-9 TRBD2 CASSDRLADYNEQFF
- TRBV30 - CAWNGGTGNYGYTF
- TRBV18 - CASSLNTAPNTEAFF
- TRBV9 - CASSVQGGISTDTQYF
- TRBV6-6 - CASSYSYLDGYTF
- TRBV7-8 - CASSLERVLSTDTQYF
- TRBV5-1 - CASSFGTRDQETQYF
- TRBV5-6 - CASIRRGTVSRNGYTF
- TRBV6-5 TRBD2 CASSYFLGGGADEQFF
- TRBV2 - CASSRQYEQYF
- TRBV15 - CATSRDPRVMNTEAFF
- TRBV19 - CATSPLAASSTDTQYF
- TRBV7-2 - CASSTYGVRNEQFF
- TRBV4-3 TRBD1 CASSQGWGTGPNTEAFF
- TRBV10-3 - CAISPANEQFF
medium-sized TRBV2 - CASKDSAITEAFF
- TRBV9 - CASSVGATQETQYF
- TRBV2 - CASSEEIKTETQYF
- TRBV23-1 - CASSQLEITRAVNQPQHF
- TRBV5-1 - CASSLGWMNTEAFF
medium-sized TRBV5-6 TRBD1 CASSLVGQGIGTEAFF
- TRBV5-1 TRBD1 CASSLGQGDSGANVLTF
- TRBV5-1 TRBD1 CASSPGGYEQFF